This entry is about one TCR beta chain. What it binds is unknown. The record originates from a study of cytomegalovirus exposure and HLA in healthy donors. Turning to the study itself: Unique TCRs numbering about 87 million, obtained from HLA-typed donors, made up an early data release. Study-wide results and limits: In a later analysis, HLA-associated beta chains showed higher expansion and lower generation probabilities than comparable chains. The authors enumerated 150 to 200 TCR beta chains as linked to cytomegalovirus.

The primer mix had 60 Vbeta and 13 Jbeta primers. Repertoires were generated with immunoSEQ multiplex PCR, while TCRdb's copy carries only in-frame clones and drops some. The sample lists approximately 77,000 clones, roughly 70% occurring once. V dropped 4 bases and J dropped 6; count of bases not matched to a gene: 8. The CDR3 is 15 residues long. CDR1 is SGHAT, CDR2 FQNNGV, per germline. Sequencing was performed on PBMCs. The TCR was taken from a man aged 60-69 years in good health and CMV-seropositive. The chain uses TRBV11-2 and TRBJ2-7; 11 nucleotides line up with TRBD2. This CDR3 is CASSSLAGAGSEQYF. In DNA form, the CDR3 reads TGTGCCAGCAGCTCACTAGCGGGGGCGGGTAGCGAGCAGTACTTC.